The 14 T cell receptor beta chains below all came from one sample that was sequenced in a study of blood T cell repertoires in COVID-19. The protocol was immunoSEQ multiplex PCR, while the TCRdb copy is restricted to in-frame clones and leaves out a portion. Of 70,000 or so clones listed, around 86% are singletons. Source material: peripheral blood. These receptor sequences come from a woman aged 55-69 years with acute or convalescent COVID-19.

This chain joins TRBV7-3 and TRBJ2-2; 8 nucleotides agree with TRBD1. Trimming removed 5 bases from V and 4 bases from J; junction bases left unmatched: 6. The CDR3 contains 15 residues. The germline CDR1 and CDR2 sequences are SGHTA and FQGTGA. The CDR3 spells CASSTTGVTTGELFF. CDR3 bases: TGTGCCAGCAGCACGACAGGGGTGACCACCGGGGAGCTGTTTTTT.

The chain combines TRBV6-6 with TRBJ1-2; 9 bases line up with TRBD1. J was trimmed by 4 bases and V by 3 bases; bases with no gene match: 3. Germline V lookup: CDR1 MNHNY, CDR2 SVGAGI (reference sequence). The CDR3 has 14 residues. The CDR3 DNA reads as TGTGCCAGCAGTTATGGGACAGGGATCTATGGCTACACCTTC. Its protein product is CASSYGTGIYGYTF.

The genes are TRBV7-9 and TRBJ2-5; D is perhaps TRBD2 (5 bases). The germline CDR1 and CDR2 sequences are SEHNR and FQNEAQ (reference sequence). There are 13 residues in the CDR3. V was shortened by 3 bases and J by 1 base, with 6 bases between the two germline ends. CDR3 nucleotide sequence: TGTGCCAGCAGCTTTGCGGGCCAAGAGACCCAGTACTTC. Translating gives CASSFAGQETQYF.

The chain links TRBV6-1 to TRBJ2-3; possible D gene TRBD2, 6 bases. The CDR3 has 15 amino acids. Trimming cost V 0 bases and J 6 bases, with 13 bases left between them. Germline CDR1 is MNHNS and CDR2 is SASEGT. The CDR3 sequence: CASSEAAGIKDTQYF. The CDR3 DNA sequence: TGTGCCAGCAGTGAAGCGGCGGGGATCAAGGATACGCAGTATTTT.

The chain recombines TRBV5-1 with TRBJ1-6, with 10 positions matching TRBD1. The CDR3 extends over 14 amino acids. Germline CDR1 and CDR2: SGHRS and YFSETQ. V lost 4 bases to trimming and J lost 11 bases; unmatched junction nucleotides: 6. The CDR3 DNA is TGCGCCAGCAGCATGGGACAGGGGAGTGCACCCCTCCACTTT. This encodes CASSMGQGSAPLHF. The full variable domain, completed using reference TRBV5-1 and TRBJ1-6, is KAGVTQTPRYLIKTRGQQVTLSCSPISGHRSVSWYQQTPGQGLQFLFEYFSETQRNKGNFPGRFSGRQFSNSRSEMNVSTLELGDSALYLCASSMGQGSAPLHFGNGTRLTVT.

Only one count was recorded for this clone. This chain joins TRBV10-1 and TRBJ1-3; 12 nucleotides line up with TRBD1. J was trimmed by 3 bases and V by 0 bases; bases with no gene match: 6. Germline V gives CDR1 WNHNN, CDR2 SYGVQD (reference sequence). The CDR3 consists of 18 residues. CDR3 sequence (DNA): TGCGCCAGCAGTGAGTCCCCGGGACAGGGGGCCTTTGGAAACACCATATATTTT. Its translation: CASSESPGQGAFGNTIYF.

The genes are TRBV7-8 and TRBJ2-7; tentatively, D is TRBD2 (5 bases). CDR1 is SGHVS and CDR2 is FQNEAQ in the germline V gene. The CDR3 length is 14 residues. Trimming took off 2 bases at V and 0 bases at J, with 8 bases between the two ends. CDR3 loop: CASSLRRSSYEQYF. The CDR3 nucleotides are TGTGCCAGCAGCTTAAGGAGGAGCTCCTACGAGCAGTACTTC.

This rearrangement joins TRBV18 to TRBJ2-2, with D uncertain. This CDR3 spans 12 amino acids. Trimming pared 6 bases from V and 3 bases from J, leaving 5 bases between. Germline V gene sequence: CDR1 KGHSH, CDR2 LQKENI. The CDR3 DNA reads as TGTGCCAGCTCGCCGGACACCGGGGAGCTGTTTTTT. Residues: CASSPDTGELFF.

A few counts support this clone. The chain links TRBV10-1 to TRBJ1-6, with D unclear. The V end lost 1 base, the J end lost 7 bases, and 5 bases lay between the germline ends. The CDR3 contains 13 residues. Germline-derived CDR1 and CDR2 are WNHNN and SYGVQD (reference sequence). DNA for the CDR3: TGCGCCAGCAGTGAGTACGGGAATTCACCCCTCCACTTT. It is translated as CASSEYGNSPLHF.

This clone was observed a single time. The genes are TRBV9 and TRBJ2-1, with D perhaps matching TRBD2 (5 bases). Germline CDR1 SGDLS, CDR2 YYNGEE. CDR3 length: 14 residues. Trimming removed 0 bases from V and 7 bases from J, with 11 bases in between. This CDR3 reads CASSVGGSGNEQFF. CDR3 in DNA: TGTGCCAGCAGCGTAGGAGGTTCGGGGAATGAGCAGTTCTTC.

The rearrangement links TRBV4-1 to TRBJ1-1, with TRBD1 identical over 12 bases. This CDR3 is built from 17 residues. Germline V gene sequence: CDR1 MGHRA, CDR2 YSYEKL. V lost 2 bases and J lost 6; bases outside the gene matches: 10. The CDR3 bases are TGCGCCAGCAGCCAAACTACCGGGACAGGGGGCTTGCCTGAAGCTTTCTTT. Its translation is CASSQTTGTGGLPEAFF.

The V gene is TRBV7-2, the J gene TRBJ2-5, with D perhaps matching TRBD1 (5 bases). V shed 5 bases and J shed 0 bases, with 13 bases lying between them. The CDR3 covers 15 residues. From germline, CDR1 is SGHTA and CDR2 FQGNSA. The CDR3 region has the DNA TGTGCCAGCAGCCTAAAAACAGGCTACCAAGAGACCCAGTACTTC. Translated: CASSLKTGYQETQYF.

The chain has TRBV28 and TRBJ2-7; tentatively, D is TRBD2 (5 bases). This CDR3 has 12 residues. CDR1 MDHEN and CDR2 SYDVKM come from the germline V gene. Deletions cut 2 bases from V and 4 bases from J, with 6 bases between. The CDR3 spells CASSLGGYEQYF. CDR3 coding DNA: TGTGCCAGCAGTTTAGGCGGGTACGAGCAGTACTTC. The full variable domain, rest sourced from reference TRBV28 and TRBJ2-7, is DVKVTQSSRYLVKRTGEKVFLECVQDMDHENMFWYRQDPGLGLRLIYFSYDVKMKEKGDIPEGYSVSREKKERFSLILESASTNQTSMYLCASSLGGYEQYFGPGTRLTVT.

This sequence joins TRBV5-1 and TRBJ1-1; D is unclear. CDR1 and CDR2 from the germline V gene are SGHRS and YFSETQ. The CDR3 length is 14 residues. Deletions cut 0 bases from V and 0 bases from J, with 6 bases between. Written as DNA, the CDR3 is TGCGCCAGCAGCTTGGTTTCTCTGAACACTGAAGCTTTCTTT. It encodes CASSLVSLNTEAFF.